This T cell receptor beta chain was captured by sequencing in a study of breast tumors, draining lymph nodes, adjacent tissues. One entry per CDR3 protein results from TCRdb running MiXCR on the multiplex PCR reads. The data contain roughly 110,000 distinct CDR3 sequences, approximately 28% of them singletons. Germline values: CDR1 PRHDT, CDR2 FYEKMQ (reference sequence). This CDR3 contains 14 residues. V was pared by 4 bases and J by 11 bases, with 15 bases between. Samples came from axillary lymph nodes draining the breast cancer. V is TRBV13 and J is TRBJ1-6; TRBD1 might be the D (5 bases). This sequence was found in a female donor with breast cancer. Some clones in this sample may be carry-over from other donors' samples. Sequencing input: axillary lymph node tissue. CDR3 sequence: CASSSGTGQAPLHF. CDR3 sequence (DNA): TGTGCCAGCAGCTCCGGGACCGGGCAGGCACCCCTCCACTTT.